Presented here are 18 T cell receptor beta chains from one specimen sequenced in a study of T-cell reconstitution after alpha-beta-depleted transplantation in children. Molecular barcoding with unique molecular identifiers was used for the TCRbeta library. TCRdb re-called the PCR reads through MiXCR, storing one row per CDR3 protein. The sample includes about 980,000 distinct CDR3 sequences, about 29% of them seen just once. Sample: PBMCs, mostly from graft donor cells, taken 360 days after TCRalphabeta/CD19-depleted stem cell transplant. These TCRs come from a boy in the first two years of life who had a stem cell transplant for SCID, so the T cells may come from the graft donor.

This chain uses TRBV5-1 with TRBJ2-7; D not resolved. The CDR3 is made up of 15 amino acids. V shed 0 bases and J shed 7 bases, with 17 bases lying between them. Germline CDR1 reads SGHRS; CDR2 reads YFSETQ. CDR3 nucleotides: TGCGCCAGCAGCTTGGCACCGGCGGCTATTTTAGAGCAGTACTTC. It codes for CASSLAPAAILEQYF.

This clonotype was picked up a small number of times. CDR3 loop: CASSPGTVNEKLFF. The CDR3 DNA follows: TGTGCCAGCAGTCCTGGGACAGTGAATGAAAAACTGTTTTTT. The chain combines TRBV12-3 or TRBV12-4 with TRBJ1-4; 7 bases match TRBD1. After removal of 5 bases from V and 5 bases from J, the junction contained 5 bases not matched to a gene. The CDR3 spans 14 residues.

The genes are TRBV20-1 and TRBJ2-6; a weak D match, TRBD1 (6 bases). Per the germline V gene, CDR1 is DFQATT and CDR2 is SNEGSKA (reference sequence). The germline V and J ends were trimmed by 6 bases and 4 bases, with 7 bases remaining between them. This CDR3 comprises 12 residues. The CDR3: CSARGGANVLTF. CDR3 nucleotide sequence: TGCAGTGCCAGGGGAGGGGCCAACGTCCTGACTTTC.

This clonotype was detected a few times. The CDR3 DNA is TGTGCCAGCACTACAACGGGGGCACACACAGATACGCAGTATTTT. Protein sequence: CASTTTGAHTDTQYF. This chain uses TRBV28 with TRBJ2-3; tentatively, D is TRBD1 or TRBD2 (6 bases each). The CDR3 is 15 residues long. Per the germline V gene, CDR1 is MDHEN and CDR2 is SYDVKM. The V end lost 7 bases, the J end lost 2 bases, and 16 bases lay between the germline ends.

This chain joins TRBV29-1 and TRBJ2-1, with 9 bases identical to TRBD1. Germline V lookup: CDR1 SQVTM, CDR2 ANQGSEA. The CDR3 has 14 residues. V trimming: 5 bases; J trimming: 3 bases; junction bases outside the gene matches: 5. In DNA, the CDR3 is TGCAGCGTTATACAGGGGGCGCGCTACAATGAGCAGTTCTTC. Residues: CSVIQGARYNEQFF.

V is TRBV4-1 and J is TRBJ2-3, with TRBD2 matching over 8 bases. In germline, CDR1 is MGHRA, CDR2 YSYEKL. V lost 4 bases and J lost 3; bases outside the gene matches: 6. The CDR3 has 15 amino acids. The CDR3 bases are TGCGCCAGCAGCCGAGTAAAGCGGGGGACAGATACGCAGTATTTT. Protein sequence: CASSRVKRGTDTQYF.

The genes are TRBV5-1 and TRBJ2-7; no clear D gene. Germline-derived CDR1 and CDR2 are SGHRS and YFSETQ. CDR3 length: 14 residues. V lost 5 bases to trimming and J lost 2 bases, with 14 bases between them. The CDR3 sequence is CASSFEKSAYEQYF. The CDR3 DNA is TGCGCCAGCAGTTTTGAGAAATCGGCCTACGAGCAGTACTTC.

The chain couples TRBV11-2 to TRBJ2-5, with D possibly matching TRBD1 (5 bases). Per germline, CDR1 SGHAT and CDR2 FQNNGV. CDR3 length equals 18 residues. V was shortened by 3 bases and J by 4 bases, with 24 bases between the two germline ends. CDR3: CASSFQAGLRRVPETQYF. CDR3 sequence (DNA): TGTGCCAGCAGCTTTCAGGCAGGGCTCCGACGGGTTCCAGAGACCCAGTACTTC.

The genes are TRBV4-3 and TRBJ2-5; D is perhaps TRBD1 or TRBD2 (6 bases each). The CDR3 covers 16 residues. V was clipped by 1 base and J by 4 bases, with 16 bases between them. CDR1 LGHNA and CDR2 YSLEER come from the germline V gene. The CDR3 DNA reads TGCGCCAGCAGCCAAGGCCCGCAACAGGGAGGAGAGACCCAGTACTTC. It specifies CASSQGPQQGGETQYF.

The CDR3 sequence: CASSQEDDPSSYNEQFF. The CDR3 nucleotides read TGTGCCAGCAGCCAAGAGGACGACCCGAGCTCCTACAATGAGCAGTTCTTC. This chain joins TRBV4-2 and TRBJ2-1; D unclear. The CDR3 spans 17 residues. Trimming removed 0 bases at V and 0 bases at J, with 12 bases between. Germline lookup yields CDR1 LGHNA and CDR2 YNFKEQ.

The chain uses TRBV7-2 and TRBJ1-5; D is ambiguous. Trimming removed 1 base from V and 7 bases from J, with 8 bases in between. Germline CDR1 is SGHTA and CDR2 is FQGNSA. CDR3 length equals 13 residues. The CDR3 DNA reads TGTGCCAGCAGCTTAGTCGTCACCCAGCCCCAGCATTTT. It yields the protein CASSLVVTQPQHF.

The CDR3, as DNA: TGTGCCAGCAGCGGACCTGGGTCACCATCCAGCACAGATACGCAGTATTTT. Translating it yields CASSGPGSPSSTDTQYF. The chain employs TRBV12-3 or TRBV12-4 and TRBJ2-3; D not certain. The CDR3 contains 17 residues. Trimming pared 6 bases from V and 0 bases from J, leaving 19 bases between.

The CDR3 DNA follows: TGCAGCGTTGAAGAGGGGATACTAGCCAAAAACATTCAGTACTTC. Amino acid sequence: CSVEEGILAKNIQYF. The chain recombines TRBV29-1 with TRBJ2-4, with unresolved D. Germline-derived CDR1 and CDR2 are SQVTM and ANQGSEA. This CDR3 is built from 15 residues. The V end was cut by 0 bases, the J end by 0 bases, with 9 bases between.

The CDR3 DNA sequence: TGTGCCAGCAGCCGGGAGGGCACGAAATCTGGGGCCAACGTCCTGACTTTC. It codes for CASSREGTKSGANVLTF. The chain carries TRBV7-3 and TRBJ2-6; 8 bases align to TRBD2. J was trimmed by 1 base and V by 5 bases; bases with no gene match: 7. Germline CDR1 reads SGHTA; CDR2 reads FQGTGA. CDR3 length equals 17 residues.

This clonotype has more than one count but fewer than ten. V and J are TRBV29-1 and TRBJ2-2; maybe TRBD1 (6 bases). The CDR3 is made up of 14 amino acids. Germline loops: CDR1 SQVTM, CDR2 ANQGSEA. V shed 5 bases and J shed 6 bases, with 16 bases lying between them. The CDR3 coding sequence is TGCAGCGTTCGCACAGGGCGGTTTGCCGGGGAGCTGTTTTTT. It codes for CSVRTGRFAGELFF.

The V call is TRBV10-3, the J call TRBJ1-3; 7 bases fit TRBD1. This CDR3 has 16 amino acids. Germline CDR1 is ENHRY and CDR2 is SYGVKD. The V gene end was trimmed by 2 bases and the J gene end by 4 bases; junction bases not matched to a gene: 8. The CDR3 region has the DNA TGTGCCATCAGTGAGCCGCAGACAGGGAACGGAAACACCATATATTTT. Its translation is CAISEPQTGNGNTIYF.

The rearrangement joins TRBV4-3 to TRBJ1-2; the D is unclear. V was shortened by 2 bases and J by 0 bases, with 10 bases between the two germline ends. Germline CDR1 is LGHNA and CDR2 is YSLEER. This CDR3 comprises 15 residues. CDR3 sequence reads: CASSQLVEPNYGYTF. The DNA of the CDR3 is TGCGCCAGCAGCCAACTAGTTGAGCCTAACTATGGCTACACCTTC.

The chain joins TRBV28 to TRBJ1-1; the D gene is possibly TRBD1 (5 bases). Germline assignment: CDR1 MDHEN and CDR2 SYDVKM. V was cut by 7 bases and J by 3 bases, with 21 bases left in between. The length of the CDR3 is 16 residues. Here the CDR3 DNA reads TGTGCCAGCACCTACTACGGGGGGGATGGGGACACTGAAGCTTTCTTT. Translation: CASTYYGGDGDTEAFF.